Included here is one T cell receptor beta chain sequence, with context. CDR1 and CDR2 (germline): GTSNPN, SVGIG (reference sequence). This CDR3 region has 13 residues. V was shortened by 4 bases and J by 6 bases, with 15 bases between the two germline ends. Assay: immunoSEQ multiplex PCR; the TCRdb copy retains only in-frame clones and omits some. In the table there are roughly 13,000 clones, about 70% of which are singletons. This specimen belongs to a study of neoadjuvant anti-PD-1 for oral cavity cancer. The chain joins TRBV30 to TRBJ1-2, with TRBD1 as a possible D gene (6 bases). The sample was PBMCs, taken before nivolumab (anti-PD-1) treatment. The TCR sequence derives from a person aged 40 to 85 with oral cavity squamous cell carcinoma. This CDR3 reads CAWKGRGYNGYTF. The CDR3 region has the DNA TGTGCCTGGAAAGGCAGGGGTTACAATGGCTACACCTTC.